This T cell receptor beta chain originates from a study of T cell repertoires in cytomegalovirus infection. This CDR3 spans 16 amino acids. V lost 2 bases and J 0 bases, leaving 10 bases between the germline ends. Germline lookup yields CDR1 SEHNR and CDR2 FQNEAQ (reference sequence). From the reads, TCRdb called clonotypes with MiXCR, one entry per CDR3 protein. The sample includes nearly 650,000 distinct CDR3 sequences, roughly 26% of them seen just once. The specimen was CD8+ T cells from PBMCs. The source is a human donor in good health (CMV status not recorded). Some clones in this sample may be carry-over from other donors' samples. The chain combines TRBV7-9 with TRBJ2-2; no definite D call. CDR3 protein: CASSLIDISNTGELFF. The CDR3 bases are TGTGCCAGCAGCTTAATAGACATTTCGAACACCGGGGAGCTGTTTTTT.